The 14 T cell receptor beta chains listed next were all sequenced from one sample in a study of T-cell memory formation after mild COVID-19. TCRdb analysed the 5' RACE reads with MiXCR anew, one entry per CDR3 protein. The sample records 300,000 to 400,000 distinct CDR3 sequences, roughly 21% being singletons. Sequences were obtained from PBMCs or a T cell subset sorted from them (not recorded which). Receptors originate from an adult woman who had mild COVID-19 (a few samples of this study predate the infection). Cell type and time point are not known.

This chain links TRBV29-1 with TRBJ2-2; D may be TRBD1 or TRBD2 (5 bases each). The CDR3 extends over 14 amino acids. V was shortened by 1 base and J by 1 base, with 7 bases between the two germline ends. CDR1 SQVTM and CDR2 ANQGSEA come from the germline V gene. DNA for the CDR3: TGCAGCGTTGAAGGGGGGAGGAACACCGGGGAGCTGTTTTTT. Its translation: CSVEGGRNTGELFF.

DNA for the CDR3: TGTGCCACATCGTCGGGGGGAAAAGCCCCCTACGAGCAGTACTTC. Translation gives CATSSGGKAPYEQYF. The chain joins TRBV10-3 to TRBJ2-7, with 7 bases identical to TRBD2. The CDR3 has 15 residues. V shed 10 bases, J shed 2 bases, and the junction held 14 bases outside the gene matches. The V gene's germline CDR1 is ENHRY and CDR2 SYGVKD.

This clonotype was seen many times. V gene TRBV7-6 combines with J gene TRBJ2-3, with D tentatively TRBD2 (5 bases). Germline V gene lookup returns CDR1 SGHVS and CDR2 FNYEAQ. The CDR3 is made up of 15 amino acids. V shed 4 bases and J shed 4 bases, with 15 bases lying between them. This CDR3 is CASSSLLAGADTQYF. The CDR3 DNA reads TGTGCCAGCAGCTCACTCCTAGCCGGGGCAGATACGCAGTATTTT.

CDR3 nucleotide sequence: TGTGCCAGCAGTTTATGGCGGGGGGCGGGAGATACGCAGTATTTT. Protein: CASSLWRGAGDTQYF. The chain has TRBV12-3 or TRBV12-4 and TRBJ2-3, with 8 bases fitting TRBD2. V dropped 2 bases and J dropped 5; count of bases not matched to a gene: 6. The CDR3 runs 15 residues.

The table lists this clonotype with many counts. The V call is TRBV7-2, the J call TRBJ2-2; perhaps TRBD2 as D (6 bases). CDR3 size: 16 residues. The V end was cut by 1 base, the J end by 4 bases, with 13 bases between. CDR1 is SGHTA and CDR2 is FQGNSA in the germline V gene. The CDR3 sequence is CASSLVGGVATGELFF. DNA for the CDR3: TGTGCCAGCAGCTTAGTAGGAGGGGTCGCCACCGGGGAGCTGTTTTTT.

This clonotype was recorded at least ten times. This sequence joins TRBV11-3 and TRBJ2-3; D could derive from TRBD1 or TRBD2 (5 bases each). CDR3 length: 13 residues. Germline lookup yields CDR1 SGHNT and CDR2 YENEEA. Trimming took 5 bases from V and 1 from J, leaving 7 bases between them. CDR3 in amino acids: CASSMGRTDTQYF. CDR3 coding DNA: TGTGCCAGCAGCATGGGACGCACAGATACGCAGTATTTT. Drawing the rest from reference TRBV11-3 and TRBJ2-3, the complete variable domain is EAGVVQSPRYKIIEKKQPVAFWCNPISGHNTLYWYLQNLGQGPELLIRYENEEAVDDSQLPKDRFSAERLKGVDSTLKIQPAELGDSAVYLCASSMGRTDTQYFGPGTRLTVL.

This clonotype was observed a few times. The chain joins TRBV5-1 to TRBJ1-2; 10 bases align to TRBD1. From germline, CDR1 is SGHRS and CDR2 YFSETQ. Trimming removed 2 bases from V and 6 bases from J; junction bases left unmatched: 10. CDR3 length: 16 residues. CDR3 sequence reads: CASSLRSSGTGDGYTF. CDR3 DNA: TGCGCCAGCAGCTTAAGGTCCTCGGGGACAGGGGATGGCTACACCTTC. Full variable domain (remainder filled in from reference TRBV5-1 and TRBJ1-2): KAGVTQTPRYLIKTRGQQVTLSCSPISGHRSVSWYQQTPGQGLQFLFEYFSETQRNKGNFPGRFSGRQFSNSRSEMNVSTLELGDSALYLCASSLRSSGTGDGYTFGSGTRLTVV.

The rearrangement links TRBV29-1 to TRBJ2-1; 14 positions match TRBD2. CDR3 length: 16 amino acids. Germline CDR1 and CDR2: SQVTM and ANQGSEA. V dropped 7 bases and J dropped 3; count of bases not matched to a gene: 8. For the CDR3, the DNA is TGCAGCGCCGGACCGGGACTAGCGGGAGTCTACAATGAGCAGTTCTTC. Translating gives CSAGPGLAGVYNEQFF.

The genes are TRBV6-7 and TRBJ2-1, with 8 bases fitting TRBD2. TRBV6-7 is an ORF, with its function uncertain. Trimming at V came to 6 bases and at J to 9 bases, leaving 1 base not matched to a gene. The CDR3 length is 11 residues. The CDR3: CASRSGGEQFF. The CDR3 DNA sequence: TGTGCCAGCAGAAGCGGGGGTGAGCAGTTCTTC.

The chain is built from TRBV12-5 and TRBJ1-2; D is unresolved. The CDR3 has 13 residues. Germline values: CDR1 LGHNT, CDR2 FRNRAP. The V end lost 2 bases, the J end lost 5 bases, and 9 bases lay between the germline ends. CDR3 DNA: TGTGCTAGTGGTTTGTTACGGCAATATGGCTACACCTTC. As protein: CASGLLRQYGYTF.

V gene TRBV7-7 combines with J gene TRBJ2-2, with D tentatively TRBD1 or TRBD2 (5 bases each). The CDR3 runs 15 residues. The germline V gene encodes CDR1 SSHAT and CDR2 FNYEAQ (reference sequence). V was pared by 5 bases and J by 3 bases, with 13 bases between. The CDR3 coding sequence is TGTGCCAGCAGCGTTGCCGGGACGCACACCGGGGAGCTGTTTTTT. It codes for CASSVAGTHTGELFF.

This clonotype occurred a few times. The chain employs TRBV24-1 and TRBJ2-2; 8 nucleotides line up with TRBD2. Germline V lookup: CDR1 KGHDR, CDR2 SFDVKD. The trim removed 9 bases at V and 6 bases at J, leaving 2 bases unmatched. The CDR3 runs 12 residues. In DNA form, the CDR3 reads TGTGCCACCGGACTAGCCCCCGGGGAGCTGTTTTTT. This gives the protein CATGLAPGELFF.

The chain couples TRBV4-1 to TRBJ2-5; D remains unclear. Between the trimmed V and J ends, which lost 1 base and 3 bases, there was a span of 15 bases. The germline V gene has CDR1 MGHRA and CDR2 YSYEKL. The CDR3 is 16 residues long. The DNA for the CDR3 is TGCGCCAGCAGCCAAGTCTTGGCCCTGATTAAAGAGACCCAGTACTTC. It translates to CASSQVLALIKETQYF.

This clonotype was seen more than once but under ten times. V usage is TRBV9 and J usage is TRBJ2-5, with D possibly being TRBD1 or TRBD2 (6 bases each). The V and J ends lost 4 bases and 1 base respectively, with 11 bases between them. Looked up from germline, CDR1 is SGDLS and CDR2 is YYNGEE. The CDR3 sequence is 14 residues long. CDR3 sequence: CASSPGAPQETQYF. The CDR3 coding sequence is TGTGCCAGCAGCCCGGGGGCGCCCCAAGAGACCCAGTACTTC.